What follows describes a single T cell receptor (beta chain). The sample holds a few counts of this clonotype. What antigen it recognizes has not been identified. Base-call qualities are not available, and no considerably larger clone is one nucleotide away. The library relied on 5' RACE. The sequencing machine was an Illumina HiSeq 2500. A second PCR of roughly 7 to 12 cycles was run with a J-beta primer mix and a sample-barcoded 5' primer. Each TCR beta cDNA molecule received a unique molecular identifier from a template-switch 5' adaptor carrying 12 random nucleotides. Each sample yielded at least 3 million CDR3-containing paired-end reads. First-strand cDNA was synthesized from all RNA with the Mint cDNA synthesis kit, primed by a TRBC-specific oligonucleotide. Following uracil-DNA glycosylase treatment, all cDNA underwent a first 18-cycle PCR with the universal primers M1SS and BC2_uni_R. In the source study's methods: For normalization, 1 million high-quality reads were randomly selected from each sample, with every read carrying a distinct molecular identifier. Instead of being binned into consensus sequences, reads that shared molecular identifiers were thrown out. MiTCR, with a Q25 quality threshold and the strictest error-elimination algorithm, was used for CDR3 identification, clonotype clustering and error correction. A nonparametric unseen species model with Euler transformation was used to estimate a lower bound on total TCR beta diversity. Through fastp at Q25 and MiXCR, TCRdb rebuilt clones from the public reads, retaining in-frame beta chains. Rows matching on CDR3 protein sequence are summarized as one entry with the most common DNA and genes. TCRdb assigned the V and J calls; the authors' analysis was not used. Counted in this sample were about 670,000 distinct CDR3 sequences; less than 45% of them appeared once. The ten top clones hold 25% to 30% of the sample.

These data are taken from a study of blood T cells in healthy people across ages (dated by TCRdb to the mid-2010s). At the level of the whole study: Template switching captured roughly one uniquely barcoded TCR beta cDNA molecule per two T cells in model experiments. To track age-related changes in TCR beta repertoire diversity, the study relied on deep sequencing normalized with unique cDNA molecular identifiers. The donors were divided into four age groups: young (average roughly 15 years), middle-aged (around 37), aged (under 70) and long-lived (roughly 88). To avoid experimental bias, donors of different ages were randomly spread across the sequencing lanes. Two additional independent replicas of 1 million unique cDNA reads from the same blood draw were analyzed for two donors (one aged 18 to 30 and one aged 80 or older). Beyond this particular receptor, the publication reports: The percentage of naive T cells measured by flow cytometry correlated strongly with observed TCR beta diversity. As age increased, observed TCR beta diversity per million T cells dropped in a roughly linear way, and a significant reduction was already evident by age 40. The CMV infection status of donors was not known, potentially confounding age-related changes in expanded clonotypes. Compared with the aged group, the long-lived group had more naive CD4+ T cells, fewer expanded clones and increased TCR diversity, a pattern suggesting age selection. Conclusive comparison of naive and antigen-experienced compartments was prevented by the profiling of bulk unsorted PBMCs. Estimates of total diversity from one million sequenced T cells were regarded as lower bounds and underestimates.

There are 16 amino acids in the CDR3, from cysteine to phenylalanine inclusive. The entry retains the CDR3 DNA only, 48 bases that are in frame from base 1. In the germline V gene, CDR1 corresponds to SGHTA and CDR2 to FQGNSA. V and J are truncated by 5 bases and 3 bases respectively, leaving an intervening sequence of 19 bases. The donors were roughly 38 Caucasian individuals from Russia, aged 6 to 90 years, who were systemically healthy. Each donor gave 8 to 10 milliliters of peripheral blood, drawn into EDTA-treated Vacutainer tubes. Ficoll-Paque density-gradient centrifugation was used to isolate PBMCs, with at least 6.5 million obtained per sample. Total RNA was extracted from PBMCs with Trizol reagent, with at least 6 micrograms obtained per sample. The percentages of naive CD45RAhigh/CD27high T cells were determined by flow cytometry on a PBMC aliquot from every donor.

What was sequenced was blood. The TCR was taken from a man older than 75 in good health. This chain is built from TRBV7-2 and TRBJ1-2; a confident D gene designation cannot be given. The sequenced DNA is TGTGCCAGCAGCGCCCGGGATCCCACCTTCGACTATGGCTACACCTTC. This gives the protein CASSARDPTFDYGYTF.